Each of the 18 T cell receptor beta chains below was sequenced from the same sample in a study of prognosis after radiotherapy for stage I lung cancer. Genomic DNA served as the source from which two-round multiplex PCR generated TCR beta CDR3 amplicons. Each TRBV and TRBJ gene had its own primer in the first PCR round. MiXCR, applied by TCRdb to the multiplex PCR reads, yields one record per CDR3 protein. The repertoire includes about 22,000 distinct CDR3 sequences, around 45% of them detected once, and 25% to 35% sits in the top ten. The specimen was PBMCs, collected before or after stereotactic body radiation therapy (not recorded which). The receptors stem from a donor of 50 years or more with non-small cell lung cancer.

The table lists this clonotype with many counts. The V gene is TRBV10-2, the J gene TRBJ2-5; D is undetermined. CDR3 length: 12 residues. V dropped 1 base and J dropped 7 bases, with 7 bases sitting between them. Germline V gene data show CDR1 as WSHSY and CDR2 as SAAADI. As DNA, the CDR3 is TGCGCCAGCAGTGAGTTATTGGGGACCCAGTACTTC. Translating it yields CASSELLGTQYF.

This chain connects TRBV7-2 to TRBJ2-7; TRBD1 matches at 9 bases. The CDR3 length is 15 residues. Per germline, CDR1 SGHTA and CDR2 FQGNSA. J lost 6 bases, V lost 6 bases, and 12 bases had no gene match. The CDR3 region has the DNA TGTGCCAGCAGACATTCCGGGACAGGGATAGGCGAGCAGTACTTC. Its protein product is CASRHSGTGIGEQYF.

This clonotype was counted at least ten times. The chain couples TRBV3-1 to TRBJ2-7; 8 nucleotides align to TRBD1. Unmatched junction bases numbered 7, after V lost 3 bases and J lost 6 bases. CDR3 length: 14 residues. Germline V CDR1 and CDR2: LGHDT, YNNKEL (reference sequence). The CDR3: CASSHWDRLSEQYF. The CDR3 DNA sequence: TGTGCCAGCAGCCATTGGGACAGGCTAAGCGAGCAGTACTTC.

Of note for this clonotype: Here the CDR3 omits its conserved ending phenylalanine or tryptophan, so a read error is the likely source. This sequence joins TRBV2 and TRBJ2-1; D gene uncertain. The germline V gene encodes CDR1 SNHLY and CDR2 FYNNEI. The CDR3 has 14 amino acids. V shed 5 bases and J shed 6 bases, with 14 bases lying between them. CDR3 protein: CASSIDSLTNEQFS. The CDR3 region has the DNA TGTGCCAGCAGTATTGACTCTTTGACCAATGAGCAGTTCTCC.

Ten or more counts support this clonotype. The CDR3 DNA reads TGTGCCAGCAGTGCAGAGCCCGGGGGCTCCTACAATGAGCAGTTCTTC. This translates into CASSAEPGGSYNEQFF. The chain has TRBV6-4 and TRBJ2-1, with D maybe TRBD2 (6 bases). Per germline, CDR1 MRHNA and CDR2 SNTAGT. Between the trimmed V and J ends, which lost 4 bases and 0 bases, there was a span of 13 bases. The CDR3 spans 16 residues.

This clonotype was found many times. The chain carries TRBV6-2 or TRBV6-3 and TRBJ1-1, with D possibly matching TRBD1 (5 bases). Per germline, CDR1 MNHEY and CDR2 SVGEGT. The CDR3 loop spans 13 amino acids. The germline V and J ends were trimmed by 5 bases and 4 bases, with 11 bases remaining between them. Here the CDR3 DNA reads TGTGCCAGCAGTGACCAGAGGGGCACTGAAGCTTTCTTT. Its translation: CASSDQRGTEAFF.

This clonotype was recorded only once. A much larger clonotype is one base distant, so this may be a read error. The V gene is TRBV6-1, the J gene TRBJ1-5; 8 bases are shared with TRBD1. The CDR3 extends over 16 amino acids. From germline, CDR1 is MNHNS and CDR2 SASEGT. Trimming removed 4 bases from V and 9 bases from J; junction bases left unmatched: 14. The CDR3 loop is CASSGTGQEVRMPQHF. DNA of the CDR3: TGTGCCAGCAGTGGAACGGGACAGGAGGTCAGGATGCCCCAGCATTTT.

At least ten counts were recorded for this clonotype. This may be a read error, as it is one base from a much larger clone. The chain links TRBV6-2 or TRBV6-3 to TRBJ2-1; D unresolved. This CDR3 region has 13 residues. Germline V gene sequence: CDR1 MNHEY, CDR2 SVGEGT. V lost 8 bases to trimming and J lost 5 bases, with 13 bases between them. CDR3 region: CASASPPNNEQFF. The CDR3 bases are TGTGCCAGCGCCTCCCCCCCCAACAATGAGCAGTTCTTC.

This sequence joins TRBV2 and TRBJ2-1; TRBD1 aligns across 12 bases. The CDR3 runs 15 residues. J was trimmed by 8 bases and V by 4 bases; bases with no gene match: 6. In germline, CDR1 is SNHLY, CDR2 FYNNEI. The CDR3 sequence: CASSGGGTGGHEQFF. CDR3 coding DNA: TGTGCCAGCAGTGGAGGGGGGACAGGGGGCCATGAGCAGTTCTTC. Full variable domain (remainder filled in from reference TRBV2 and TRBJ2-1): EPEVTQTPSHQVTQMGQEVILRCVPISNHLYFYWYRQILGQKVEFLVSFYNNEISEKSEIFDDQFSVERPDGSNFTLKIRSTKLEDSAMYFCASSGGGTGGHEQFFGPGTRLTVL.

In regard to this clonotype: A far larger clone is just one base off, so this is likely a read error. The genes are TRBV7-9 and TRBJ2-1; TRBD1 or TRBD2 may be the D gene (6 bases each). This CDR3 has 16 amino acids. V lost 5 bases and J lost 9, with 23 bases in between. Germline V gene data show CDR1 as SEHNR and CDR2 as FQNEAQ (reference sequence). The CDR3 DNA follows: TGTGCCAGCAGCCGGACTACCGGGGGCGGGAACAGTGAGCAGTTCTTC. Translated: CASSRTTGGGNSEQFF.

The genes are TRBV12-3 or TRBV12-4 and TRBJ2-7; tentatively, D is TRBD2 (6 bases). V was cut by 3 bases and J by 2 bases, with 11 bases left in between. The CDR3 length is 14 residues. The CDR3 DNA is TGTGCCAGCAGTTTCCTGGGGGGACCCTACGAGCAGTACTTC. It codes for CASSFLGGPYEQYF.

This clonotype was recorded at least ten times. This chain links TRBV5-1 with TRBJ2-3; D not certain. Between the trimmed V and J ends, which lost 1 base and 2 bases, there was a span of 14 bases. Germline CDR1 SGHRS, CDR2 YFSETQ. The CDR3 totals 16 residues. The CDR3 reads CASSLRVRTYTDTQYF. CDR3 DNA sequence: TGCGCCAGCAGCTTGAGAGTGAGGACCTACACAGATACGCAGTATTTT.

Of note for this clonotype: It is likely a read error, because the conserved phenylalanine at the end of the CDR3 is missing. The V call is TRBV4-2, the J call TRBJ2-7; D not resolved. Germline V gives CDR1 LGHNA, CDR2 YNFKEQ. V lost 4 bases to trimming and J lost 4 bases, with 20 bases between them. CDR3 length: 16 residues. This chain's CDR3 is CASSLTQDAETYEQYL. The CDR3 nucleotides are TGTGCCAGCAGCCTAACCCAGGACGCCGAGACATACGAGCAGTACTTG.

By sample fraction, this clonotype is medium-sized. V is TRBV2 and J is TRBJ2-3; D is unresolved. Trimming stripped 5 bases from V and 1 base from J, with 4 bases between. CDR3 length equals 12 residues. Germline V gives CDR1 SNHLY, CDR2 FYNNEI. In DNA form, the CDR3 reads TGTGCCAGCAGTTCGGGCACAGATACGCAGTATTTT. This translates into CASSSGTDTQYF.

This clonotype has a handful of counts. The chain joins TRBV6-1 to TRBJ2-6; D uncertain. The CDR3 has 18 amino acids. Germline lookup yields CDR1 MNHNS and CDR2 SASEGT. V lost 5 bases and J lost 9, with 26 bases in between. This CDR3 is CASSLNPVSLSWDNVLTF. The CDR3, as DNA: TGTGCCAGCAGTCTAAACCCCGTCTCCCTCTCTTGGGACAACGTCCTGACTTTC.

This clonotype was detected only a few times. This chain connects TRBV20-1 to TRBJ1-2; possible D gene TRBD1, 6 bases. V lost 6 bases and J 3 bases, leaving 17 bases between the germline ends. Germline CDR1 and CDR2: DFQATT and SNEGSKA (reference sequence). There are 14 residues in the CDR3. The CDR3 sequence is CSATLDSPYYGYTF. Written as DNA, the CDR3 is TGCAGTGCAACCTTGGACAGCCCTTACTATGGCTACACCTTC.

This clonotype was observed a few times. The V gene is TRBV7-3, the J gene TRBJ2-5; no firm D call. Germline CDR1 SGHTA, CDR2 FQGTGA. The CDR3 extends over 13 amino acids. Deletions cut 0 bases from V and 3 bases from J, with 5 bases between. The CDR3 region has the DNA TGTGCCAGCAGCTTAACTAGGAAAGAGACCCAGTACTTC. It specifies CASSLTRKETQYF.

A remark on this clonotype: This may stem from a read error, because a much larger clone lies one nucleotide away. This chain uses TRBV29-1 with TRBJ1-4; tentatively, D is TRBD1 (5 bases). This CDR3 contains 15 residues. Germline V gene lookup returns CDR1 SQVTM and CDR2 ANQGSEA. Trimming removed 4 bases from V and 1 base from J, with 13 bases in between. Here the CDR3 reads CSVGTGTETNEKLFF. The CDR3 region has the DNA TGCAGCGTTGGAACCGGGACTGAAACTAATGAAAAACTGTTTTTT.